This T cell receptor (beta chain) derives from a study of blood T cell repertoires in COVID-19. Looking at the study overall: Acute and convalescent COVID-19 specimens originated in the United States, Italy and Spain.

Under the authors' procedure: Amplification of reference gene primers provided the estimated nucleated cell counts. Sequencing used immunoSEQ multiplex PCR; TCRdb keeps in-frame clones, though not all of them. That table supplies the V and J calls and clone size; D and trimming were determined from the DNA. The top ten clones hold roughly 8% of a sample with 200,000 to 250,000 clones, 81% of them seen once. A Seattle source enrolled patients during active infection and followed them longitudinally. Germline assignment: CDR1 KGHSH and CDR2 LQKENI. Unmatched junction bases numbered 15, after V lost 6 bases and J lost 7 bases. The CDR3 has 16 amino acids.

Material for sequencing was peripheral blood. This clonotype originated in a woman older than 75 with COVID-19, enrolled during active disease. The J gene is TRBJ1-2, the V gene TRBV18, with TRBD1 matching 9 bases. The CDR3 protein is CASSPGQGEVGGGYTF. CDR3 sequence (DNA): TGTGCCAGCTCGCCGGGACAGGGAGAGGTTGGTGGTGGCTACACCTTC.